What follows describes a single T cell receptor (beta chain). The data are from a study of T cell responses to AZD1222 COVID-19 vaccine. There are 18 residues in the CDR3. The ends were cut back, 0 bases at V and 2 bases at J, with 16 bases in the middle. Germline V gene data show CDR1 as MRHNA and CDR2 as SNTAGT. This table comes from immunoSEQ multiplex PCR, and its TCRdb copy is limited to in-frame clones, with some not included. The sample consists of tens of thousands of clones, around 89% of them appearing once. Pooled samples include second doses given at about 4 or 12 weeks. The clonotype originates from an adult who received the AZD1222 COVID-19 vaccine. Specimen: peripheral blood, collected 28 days after the second AZD1222 dose. This chain joins TRBV6-4 and TRBJ2-2; maybe TRBD2 (5 bases). CDR3 protein: CASSDSSGFSINTGELFF. CDR3 DNA sequence: TGTGCCAGCAGTGACTCGAGCGGTTTCAGTATTAACACCGGGGAGCTGTTTTTT.